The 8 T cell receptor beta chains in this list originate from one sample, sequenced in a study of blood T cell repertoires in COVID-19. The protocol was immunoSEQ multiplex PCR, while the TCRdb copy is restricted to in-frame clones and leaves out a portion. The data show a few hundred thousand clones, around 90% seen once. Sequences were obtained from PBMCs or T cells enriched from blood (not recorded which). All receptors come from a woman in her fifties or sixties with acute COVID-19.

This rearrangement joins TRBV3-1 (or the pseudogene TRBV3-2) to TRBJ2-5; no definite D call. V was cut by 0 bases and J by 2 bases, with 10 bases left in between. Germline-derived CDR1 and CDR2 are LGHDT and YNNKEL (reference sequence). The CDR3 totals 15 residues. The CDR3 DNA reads TGTGCCAGCAGCCAAGATCTTAACAGACAAGAGACCCAGTACTTC. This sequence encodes CASSQDLNRQETQYF.

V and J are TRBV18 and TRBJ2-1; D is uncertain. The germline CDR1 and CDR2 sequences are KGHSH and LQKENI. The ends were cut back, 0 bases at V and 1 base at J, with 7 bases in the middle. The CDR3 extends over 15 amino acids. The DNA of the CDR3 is TGTGCCAGCTCACCACCGTCACAGTCCTACAATGAGCAGTTCTTC. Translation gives CASSPPSQSYNEQFF.

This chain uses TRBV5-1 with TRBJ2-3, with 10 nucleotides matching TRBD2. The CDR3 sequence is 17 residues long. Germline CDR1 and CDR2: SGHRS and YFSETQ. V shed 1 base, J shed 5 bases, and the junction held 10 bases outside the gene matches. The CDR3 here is CASSLPGSGRRVDTQYF. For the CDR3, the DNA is TGCGCCAGCAGCTTGCCCGGTAGCGGGAGGAGGGTAGATACGCAGTATTTT.

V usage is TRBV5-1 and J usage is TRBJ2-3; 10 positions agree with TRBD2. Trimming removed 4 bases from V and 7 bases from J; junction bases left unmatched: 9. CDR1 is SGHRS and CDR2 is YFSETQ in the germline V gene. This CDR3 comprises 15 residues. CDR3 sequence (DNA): TGCGCCAGCAGCGCCCCAGCGGGAGGGATGAATACGCAGTATTTT. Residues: CASSAPAGGMNTQYF.

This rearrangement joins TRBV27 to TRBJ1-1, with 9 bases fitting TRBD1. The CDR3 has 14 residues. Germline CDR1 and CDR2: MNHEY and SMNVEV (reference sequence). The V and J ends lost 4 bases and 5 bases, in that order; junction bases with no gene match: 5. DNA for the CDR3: TGTGCCAGCAGTTGGGGACAGGGAGCTACTGAAGCTTTCTTT. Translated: CASSWGQGATEAFF.

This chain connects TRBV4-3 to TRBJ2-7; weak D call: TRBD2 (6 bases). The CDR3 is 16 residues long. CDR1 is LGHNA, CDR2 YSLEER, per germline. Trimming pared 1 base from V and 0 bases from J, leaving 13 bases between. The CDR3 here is CASSQGQAGYSYEQYF. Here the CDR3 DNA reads TGCGCCAGCAGCCAAGGACAAGCGGGCTACTCCTACGAGCAGTACTTC.

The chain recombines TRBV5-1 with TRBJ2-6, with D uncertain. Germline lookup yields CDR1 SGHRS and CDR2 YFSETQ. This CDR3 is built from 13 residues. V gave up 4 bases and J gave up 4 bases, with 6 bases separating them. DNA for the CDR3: TGCGCCAGCAGCCCTTCCGGGGCCAACGTCCTGACTTTC. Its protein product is CASSPSGANVLTF.

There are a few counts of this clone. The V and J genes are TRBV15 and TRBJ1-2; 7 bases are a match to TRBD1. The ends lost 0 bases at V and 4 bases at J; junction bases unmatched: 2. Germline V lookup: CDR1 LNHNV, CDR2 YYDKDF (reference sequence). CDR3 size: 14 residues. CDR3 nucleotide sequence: TGTGCCACCAGCAGAGATCGGGACAGCTATGGCTACACCTTC. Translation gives CATSRDRDSYGYTF. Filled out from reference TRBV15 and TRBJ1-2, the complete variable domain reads DAMVIQNPRYQVTQFGKPVTLSCSQTLNHNVMYWYQQKSSQAPKLLFHYYDKDFNNEADTPDNFQSRRPNTSFCFLDIRSPGLGDTAMYLCATSRDRDSYGYTFGSGTRLTVV.